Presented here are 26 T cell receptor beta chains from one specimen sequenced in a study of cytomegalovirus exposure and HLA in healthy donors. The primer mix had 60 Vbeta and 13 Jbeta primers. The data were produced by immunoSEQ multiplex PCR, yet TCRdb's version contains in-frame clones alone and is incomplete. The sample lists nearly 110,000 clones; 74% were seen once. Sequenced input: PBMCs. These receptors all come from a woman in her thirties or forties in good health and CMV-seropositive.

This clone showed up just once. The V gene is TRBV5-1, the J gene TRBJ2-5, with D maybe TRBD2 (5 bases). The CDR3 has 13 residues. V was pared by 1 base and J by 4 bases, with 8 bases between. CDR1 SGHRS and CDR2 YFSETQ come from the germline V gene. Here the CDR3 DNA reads TGCGCCAGCAGCTTGACGGGGAGAGAGACCCAGTACTTC. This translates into CASSLTGRETQYF.

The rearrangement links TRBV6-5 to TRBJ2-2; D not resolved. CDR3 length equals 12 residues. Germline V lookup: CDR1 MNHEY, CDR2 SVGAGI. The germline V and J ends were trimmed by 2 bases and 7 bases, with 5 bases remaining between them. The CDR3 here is CASSYPYGELFF. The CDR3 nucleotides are TGTGCCAGCAGTTACCCCTACGGGGAGCTGTTTTTT.

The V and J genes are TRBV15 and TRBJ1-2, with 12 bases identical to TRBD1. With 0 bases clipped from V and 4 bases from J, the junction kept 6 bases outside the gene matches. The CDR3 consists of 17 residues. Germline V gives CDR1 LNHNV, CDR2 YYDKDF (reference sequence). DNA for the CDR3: TGTGCCACCAGCAGAGATCTGGGGACAGGGGGCAGCTATGGCTACACCTTC. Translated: CATSRDLGTGGSYGYTF.

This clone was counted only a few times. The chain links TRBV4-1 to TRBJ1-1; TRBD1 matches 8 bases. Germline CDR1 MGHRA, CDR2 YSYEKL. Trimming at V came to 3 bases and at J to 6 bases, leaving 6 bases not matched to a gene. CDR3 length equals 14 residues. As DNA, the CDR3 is TGCGCCAGCAGCCATGGGGACAGGCAGCCTGAAGCTTTCTTT. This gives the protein CASSHGDRQPEAFF.

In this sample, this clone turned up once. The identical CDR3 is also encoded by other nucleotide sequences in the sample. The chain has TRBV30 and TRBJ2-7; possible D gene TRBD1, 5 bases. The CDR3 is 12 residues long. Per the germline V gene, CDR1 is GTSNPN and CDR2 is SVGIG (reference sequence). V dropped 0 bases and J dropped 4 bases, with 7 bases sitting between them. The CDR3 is CAWSVGVYEQYF. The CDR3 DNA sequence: TGTGCCTGGAGTGTAGGGGTATACGAGCAGTACTTC.

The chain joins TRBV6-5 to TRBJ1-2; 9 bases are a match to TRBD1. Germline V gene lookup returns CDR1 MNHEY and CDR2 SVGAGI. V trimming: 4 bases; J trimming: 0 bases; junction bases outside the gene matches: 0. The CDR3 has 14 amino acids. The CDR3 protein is CASSWDRANYGYTF. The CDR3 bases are TGTGCCAGCAGTTGGGACAGGGCTAACTATGGCTACACCTTC.

CDR3 protein: CSVEDPDRGDGYTF. In DNA, the CDR3 is TGCAGCGTTGAAGACCCGGACAGGGGCGATGGCTACACCTTC. The chain links TRBV29-1 to TRBJ1-2, with 9 bases matching TRBD1. The CDR3 consists of 14 residues. Germline CDR1 is SQVTM and CDR2 is ANQGSEA. J was trimmed by 6 bases and V by 0 bases; bases with no gene match: 5. The complete variable domain, with remaining parts taken from reference TRBV29-1 and TRBJ1-2, reads SAVISQKPSRDICQRGTSLTIQCQVDSQVTMMFWYRQQPGQSLTLIATANQGSEATYESGFVIDKFPISRPNLTFSTLTVSNMSPEDSSIYLCSVEDPDRGDGYTFGSGTRLTVV.

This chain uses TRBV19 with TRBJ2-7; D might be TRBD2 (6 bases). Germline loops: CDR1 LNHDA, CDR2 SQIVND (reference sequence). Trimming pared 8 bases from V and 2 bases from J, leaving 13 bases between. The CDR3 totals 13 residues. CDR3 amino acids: CASGGLPTYEQYF. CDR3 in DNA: TGTGCCAGTGGGGGGTTGCCCACCTACGAGCAGTACTTC.

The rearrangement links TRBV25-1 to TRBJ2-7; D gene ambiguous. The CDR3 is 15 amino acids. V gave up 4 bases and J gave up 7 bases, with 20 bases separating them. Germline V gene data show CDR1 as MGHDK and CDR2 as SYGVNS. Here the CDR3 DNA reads TGTGCCAGCAGTGGGCCCCTAGATTTAGCTAAGGAGCAGTACTTC. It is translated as CASSGPLDLAKEQYF.

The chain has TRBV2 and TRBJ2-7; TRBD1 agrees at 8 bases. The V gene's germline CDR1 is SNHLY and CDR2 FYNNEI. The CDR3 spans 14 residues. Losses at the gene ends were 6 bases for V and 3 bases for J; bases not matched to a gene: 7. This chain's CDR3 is CASSPGTGVYEQYF. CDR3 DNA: TGTGCCAGCAGCCCCGGGACAGGAGTCTACGAGCAGTACTTC.

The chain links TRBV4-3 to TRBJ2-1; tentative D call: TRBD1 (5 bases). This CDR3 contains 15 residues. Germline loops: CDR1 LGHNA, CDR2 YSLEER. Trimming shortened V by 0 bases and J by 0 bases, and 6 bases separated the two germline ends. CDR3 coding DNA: TGCGCCAGCAGCCAAGATAGGGGCTCCTACAATGAGCAGTTCTTC. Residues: CASSQDRGSYNEQFF.

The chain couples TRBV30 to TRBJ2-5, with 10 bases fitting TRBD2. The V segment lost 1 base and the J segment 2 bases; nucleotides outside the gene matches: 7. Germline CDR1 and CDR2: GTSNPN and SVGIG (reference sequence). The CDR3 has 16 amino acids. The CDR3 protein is CAWSGPSGGPQETQYF. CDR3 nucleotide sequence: TGTGCCTGGAGTGGCCCTAGCGGGGGACCTCAAGAGACCCAGTACTTC.

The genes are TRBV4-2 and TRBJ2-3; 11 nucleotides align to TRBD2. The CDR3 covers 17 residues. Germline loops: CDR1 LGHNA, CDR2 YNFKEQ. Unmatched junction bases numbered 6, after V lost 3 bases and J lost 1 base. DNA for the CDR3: TGTGCCAGCAGCCAGTCCACTAGCGGGGGTGGCACAGATACGCAGTATTTT. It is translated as CASSQSTSGGGTDTQYF.

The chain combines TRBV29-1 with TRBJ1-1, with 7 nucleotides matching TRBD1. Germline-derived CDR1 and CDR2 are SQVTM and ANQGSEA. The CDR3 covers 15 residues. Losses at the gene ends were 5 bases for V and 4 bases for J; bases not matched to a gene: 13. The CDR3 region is CSVLTTAAGGTEAFF. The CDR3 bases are TGCAGCGTTCTAACAACCGCCGCAGGGGGCACTGAAGCTTTCTTT.

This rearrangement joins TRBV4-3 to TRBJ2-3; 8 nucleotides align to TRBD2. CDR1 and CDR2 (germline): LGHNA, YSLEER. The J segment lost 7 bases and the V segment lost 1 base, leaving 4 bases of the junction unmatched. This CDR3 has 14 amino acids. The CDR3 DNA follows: TGCGCCAGCAGCCAAGCGGGGGGGACAAATACGCAGTATTTT. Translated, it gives CASSQAGGTNTQYF.

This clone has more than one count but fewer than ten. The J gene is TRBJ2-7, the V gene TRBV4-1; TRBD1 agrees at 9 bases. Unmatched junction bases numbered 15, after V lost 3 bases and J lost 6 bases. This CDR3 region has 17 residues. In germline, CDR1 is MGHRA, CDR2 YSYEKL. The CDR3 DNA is TGCGCCAGCAGCCACCCAGGCCTCGGACAGGGGTCGGGCGAGCAGTACTTC. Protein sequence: CASSHPGLGQGSGEQYF.

CDR3 bases: TGTGCCAGCAGCTTAGAGACTGGAAACAATGAGCAGTTCTTC. Its protein product is CASSLETGNNEQFF. The chain combines TRBV7-2 with TRBJ2-1; D is unclear. V was cut by 1 base and J by 5 bases, with 9 bases left in between. Per the germline V gene, CDR1 is SGHTA and CDR2 is FQGNSA. The length of the CDR3 is 14 residues.

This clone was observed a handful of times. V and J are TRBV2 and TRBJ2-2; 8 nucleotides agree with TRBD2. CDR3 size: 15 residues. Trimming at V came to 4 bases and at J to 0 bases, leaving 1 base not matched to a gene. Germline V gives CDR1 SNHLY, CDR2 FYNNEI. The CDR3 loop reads CASSAGLANTGELFF. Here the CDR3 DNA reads TGTGCCAGCAGTGCGGGACTAGCGAACACCGGGGAGCTGTTTTTT.

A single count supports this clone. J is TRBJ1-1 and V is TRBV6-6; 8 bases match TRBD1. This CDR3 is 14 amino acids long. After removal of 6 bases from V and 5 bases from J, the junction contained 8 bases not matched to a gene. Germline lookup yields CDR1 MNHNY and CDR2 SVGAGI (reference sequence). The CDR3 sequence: CASSPQGAVTEAFF. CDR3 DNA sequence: TGTGCCAGCAGCCCCCAGGGGGCGGTTACTGAAGCTTTCTTT.

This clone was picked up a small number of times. The CDR3 loop reads CAWNPSSYNEQFF. As DNA, the CDR3 is TGTGCCTGGAATCCTAGCTCCTACAATGAGCAGTTCTTC. V is TRBV30 and J is TRBJ2-1; no clear D. The V and J ends lost 4 bases and 0 bases respectively, with 7 bases between them. The CDR3 contains 13 residues. From germline, CDR1 is GTSNPN and CDR2 SVGIG (reference sequence).

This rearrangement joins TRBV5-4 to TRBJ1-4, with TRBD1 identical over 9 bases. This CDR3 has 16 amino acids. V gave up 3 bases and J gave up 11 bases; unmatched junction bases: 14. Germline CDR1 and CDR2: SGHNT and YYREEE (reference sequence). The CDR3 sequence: CASSSQPIGGTGKLFF. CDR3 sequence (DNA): TGTGCCAGCAGCTCACAACCTATTGGGGGGACAGGGAAACTGTTTTTT.

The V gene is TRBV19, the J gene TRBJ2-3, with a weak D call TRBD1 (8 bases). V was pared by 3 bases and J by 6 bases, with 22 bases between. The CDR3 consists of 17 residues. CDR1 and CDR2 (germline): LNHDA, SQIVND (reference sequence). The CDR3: CASSMAGGTGVSDTQYF. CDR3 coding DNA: TGTGCCAGTAGTATGGCCGGGGGGACAGGAGTGTCGGATACGCAGTATTTT. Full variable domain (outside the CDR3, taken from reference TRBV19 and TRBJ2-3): DGGITQSPKYLFRKEGQNVTLSCEQNLNHDAMYWYRQDPGQGLRLIYYSQIVNDFQKGDIAEGYSVSREKKESFPLTVTSAQKNPTAFYLCASSMAGGTGVSDTQYFGPGTRLTVL.

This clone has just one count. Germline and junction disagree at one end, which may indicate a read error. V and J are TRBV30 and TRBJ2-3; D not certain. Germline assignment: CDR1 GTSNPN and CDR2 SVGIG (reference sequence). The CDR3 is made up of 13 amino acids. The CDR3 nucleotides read TGTGCCTGGAGTGAACCCAGCACAGATACACAGTATTTT. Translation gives CAWSEPSTDTQYF.

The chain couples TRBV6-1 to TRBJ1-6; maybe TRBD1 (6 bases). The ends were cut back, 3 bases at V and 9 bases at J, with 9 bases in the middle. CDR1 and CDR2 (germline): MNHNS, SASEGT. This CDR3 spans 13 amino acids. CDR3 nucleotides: TGTGCCAGCAGTGACCAACAGGGTTCACCCCTCCACTTT. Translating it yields CASSDQQGSPLHF.

The CDR3 loop reads CASSLGTLYEQYF. Here the CDR3 DNA reads TGTGCCAGCAGCTTAGGGACACTTTACGAGCAGTACTTC. The chain joins TRBV11-2 to TRBJ2-7, with a tentative D call TRBD1 (5 bases). The germline V gene encodes CDR1 SGHAT and CDR2 FQNNGV. The CDR3 is 13 residues long. Trimming stripped 1 base from V and 4 bases from J, with 8 bases between. Together with reference TRBV11-2 and TRBJ2-7, the CDR3 gives the full variable domain: EAGVAQSPRYKIIEKRQSVAFWCNPISGHATLYWYQQILGQGPKLLIQFQNNGVVDDSQLPKDRFSAERLKGVDSTLKIQPAKLEDSAVYLCASSLGTLYEQYFGPGTRLTVT.

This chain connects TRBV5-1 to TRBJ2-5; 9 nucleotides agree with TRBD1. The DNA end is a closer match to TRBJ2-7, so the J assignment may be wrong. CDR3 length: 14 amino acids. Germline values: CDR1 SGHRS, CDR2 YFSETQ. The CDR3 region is CASSSGQGTYEQYF. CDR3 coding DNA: TGCGCCAGCAGCTCCGGACAGGGGACCTACGAGCAGTACTTC.